What follows are 12 T cell receptor beta chains derived from one specimen sequenced in a study of cytomegalovirus exposure and HLA in healthy donors. Use of 60 Vbeta and 13 Jbeta primers characterized the PCR. Clones were read by immunoSEQ multiplex PCR, and TCRdb kept only the in-frame ones, dropping some. This repertoire shows 250,000 to 350,000 clones, 80% found once; its top ten account for approximately 0.3%. Source material: PBMCs. These receptors all come from a girl aged 2 to 10 in good health and CMV-seronegative.

The chain uses TRBV27 and TRBJ2-2, with a tentative D call TRBD2 (6 bases). CDR1 is MNHEY, CDR2 SMNVEV, per germline (reference sequence). Deletions cut 5 bases from V and 8 bases from J, with 12 bases between. The CDR3 is made up of 13 amino acids. For the CDR3, the DNA is TGTGCCAGCAGTATACGGGACTCTGGGGAGCTGTTTTTT. Its translation is CASSIRDSGELFF.

J is TRBJ2-7 and V is TRBV5-4; D perhaps matches TRBD2 (6 bases). Germline loops: CDR1 SGHNT, CDR2 YYREEE (reference sequence). CDR3 size: 15 residues. V gave up 3 bases and J gave up 6 bases, with 19 bases separating them. The chain's CDR3 is CASSSNTKDGGEQYF. The CDR3, as DNA: TGTGCCAGCAGCTCAAACACTAAGGACGGGGGCGAGCAGTACTTC.

The V gene is TRBV25-1, the J gene TRBJ2-1; TRBD2 aligns across 13 bases. The CDR3 is 16 amino acids. Per the germline V gene, CDR1 is MGHDK and CDR2 is SYGVNS. Trimming removed 1 base from V and 5 bases from J; junction bases left unmatched: 2. This CDR3 is CASSELGTSGNNEQFF. Here the CDR3 DNA reads TGTGCCAGCAGTGAATTGGGGACTAGCGGGAACAATGAGCAGTTCTTC.

This chain joins TRBV4-1 and TRBJ2-3; no clear D. Germline assignment: CDR1 MGHRA and CDR2 YSYEKL. With 0 bases removed from V and 6 bases from J, the gap between germline ends came to 4 bases. The length of the CDR3 is 12 residues. CDR3 sequence: CASSQETDTQYF. The CDR3 nucleotides are TGCGCCAGCAGCCAAGAAACTGATACGCAGTATTTT.

The V and J genes are TRBV2 and TRBJ1-2, with TRBD1 identical over 7 bases. The CDR3 has 12 residues. V shed 11 bases, J shed 5 bases, and the junction held 8 bases outside the gene matches. Germline loops: CDR1 SNHLY, CDR2 FYNNEI. DNA for the CDR3: TGTGCCGCCTCCGGGACAGCTTATGGCTACACCTTC. This codes for CAASGTAYGYTF.

This rearrangement joins TRBV5-1 to TRBJ1-1, with a weak D call TRBD1 (6 bases). Per the germline V gene, CDR1 is SGHRS and CDR2 is YFSETQ. Trimming removed 6 bases at V and 1 base at J, with 19 bases between. The CDR3 length is 16 residues. The CDR3 loop reads CASILGEDRRNTEAFF. CDR3 bases: TGCGCCAGCATCCTTGGGGAAGACAGGAGGAACACTGAAGCTTTCTTT.

This clone was recorded only once. The chain combines TRBV7-8 with TRBJ2-2, with TRBD2 matching 14 bases. The CDR3 is 18 residues long. In germline, CDR1 is SGHVS, CDR2 FQNEAQ. With 2 bases clipped from V and 7 bases from J, the junction kept 9 bases outside the gene matches. CDR3 residues: CASSLRGLAGDGGGELFF. Here the CDR3 DNA reads TGTGCCAGCAGCTTAAGGGGACTAGCGGGAGACGGAGGCGGGGAGCTGTTTTTT.

The chain joins TRBV10-3 to TRBJ1-6; 7 bases agree with TRBD1. CDR1 is ENHRY and CDR2 is SYGVKD in the germline V gene. The CDR3 is made up of 15 amino acids. Trimming cost V 5 bases and J 4 bases; bases outside gene matches: 5. The CDR3 here is CAISLGTVYNSPLHF. The CDR3 DNA sequence: TGTGCCATCAGTCTCGGGACAGTATATAATTCACCCCTCCACTTT.

The chain recombines TRBV6-1 with TRBJ2-5; 9 bases agree with TRBD2. Germline V gives CDR1 MNHNS, CDR2 SASEGT. This CDR3 comprises 13 residues. As DNA, the CDR3 is TGTGGGGGGGCTAGCGGGACCCAAGAGACCCAGTACTTC. Its protein is CGGASGTQETQYF.

With respect to this clone: At one of its ends the junction is not consistent with the germline gene, which may arise from a read error. The chain has TRBV7-9 and TRBJ2-7; TRBD1 is a possible D gene (6 bases). This CDR3 spans 13 amino acids. Germline-derived CDR1 and CDR2 are SEHNR and FQNEAQ (reference sequence). The CDR3 sequence is CSSSPQGMYEQYF. In DNA form, the CDR3 reads TGTTCCAGCAGCCCCCAGGGGATGTACGAGCAGTACTTC.

The V call is TRBV9, the J call TRBJ1-5, with D possibly being TRBD1 (5 bases). V was clipped by 4 bases and J by 5 bases, with 16 bases between them. CDR3 size: 15 residues. CDR1 SGDLS and CDR2 YYNGEE come from the germline V gene. In nucleotides, the CDR3 is TGTGCCAGCAGCCCTGACGTGGGGCTACATCAGCCCCAGCATTTT. Translated, it gives CASSPDVGLHQPQHF.

The V and J genes are TRBV6-5 and TRBJ2-5; TRBD2 agrees at 7 bases. This CDR3 spans 15 amino acids. From germline, CDR1 is MNHEY and CDR2 SVGAGI. Germline trimming cut 6 bases from V and 1 base from J; bases unmatched to any gene: 8. CDR3: CASRRSGVLQETQYF. The CDR3 bases are TGTGCCAGCAGAAGAAGCGGGGTCCTCCAAGAGACCCAGTACTTC.